A single sample is the source of the 20 T cell receptor beta chains below, sequenced in a study of OX40 agonist ivuxolimab in advanced cancers. Assay: immunoSEQ multiplex PCR; the TCRdb copy retains only in-frame clones and omits some. The sample records roughly 61,000 clones, 70% to 90% being singletons. Sequences were derived from CD4+ or CD8+ T cells sorted from blood, sampled in a trial of the OX40 agonist ivuxolimab. All receptors come from an adult with an advanced solid tumor such as melanoma, head and neck, liver or kidney cancer.

CDR3 sequence: CASSPIRQGGNGYTF. The CDR3 DNA sequence: TGTGCCAGCAGCCCGATACGTCAGGGGGGGAATGGCTACACCTTC. The chain has TRBV7-9 and TRBJ1-2; 7 nucleotides align to TRBD1. Per the germline V gene, CDR1 is SEHNR and CDR2 is FQNEAQ (reference sequence). This CDR3 comprises 15 residues. The V gene end was trimmed by 5 bases and the J gene end by 6 bases; junction bases not matched to a gene: 12. The full variable domain, with the rest looked up from reference TRBV7-9 and TRBJ1-2, is DTGVSQNPRHKITKRGQNVTFRCDPISEHNRLYWYRQTLGQGPEFLTYFQNEAQLEKSRLLSDRFSAERPKGSFSTLEIQRTEQGDSAMYLCASSPIRQGGNGYTFGSGTRLTVV.

In its sample, this clone was seen once. The rearrangement links TRBV7-3 to TRBJ2-1; 8 nucleotides line up with TRBD2. Germline V lookup: CDR1 SGHTA, CDR2 FQGTGA. CDR3 size: 15 residues. The J segment lost 5 bases and the V segment lost 6 bases, leaving 9 bases of the junction unmatched. For the CDR3, the DNA is TGTGCCAGCAGTTGGACAGCGGGGGTAAACAATGAGCAGTTCTTC. Translation: CASSWTAGVNNEQFF.

This chain links TRBV6-1 with TRBJ1-1; 7 bases match TRBD1. V lost 8 bases, J lost 7 bases, and 4 bases stayed unmatched. Germline CDR1 reads MNHNS; CDR2 reads SASEGT. The CDR3 loop spans 11 amino acids. DNA of the CDR3: TGTGCCAGCCGGGACAGTGTTGAAGCTTTCTTT. This gives the protein CASRDSVEAFF.

This clone has only one observation. This sequence joins TRBV18 and TRBJ1-3, with D possibly TRBD1 on 6 matching bases. V lost 3 bases and J 0 bases, leaving 9 bases between the germline ends. Germline V gene lookup returns CDR1 KGHSH and CDR2 LQKENI. This CDR3 is 15 amino acids long. CDR3 bases: TGTGCCAGCTCACCTTGGACAGACTCTGGAAACACCATATATTTT. Translated, it gives CASSPWTDSGNTIYF.

V is TRBV12-5 and J is TRBJ1-1; D is ambiguous. The CDR3 totals 16 residues. CDR1 LGHNT and CDR2 FRNRAP come from the germline V gene. Trimming cost V 7 bases and J 1 base, with 19 bases left between them. CDR3 bases: TGTGCTAGTGCCTCGCCCAGCACATCTGGGAACACTGAAGCTTTCTTT. Translating gives CASASPSTSGNTEAFF.

The chain links TRBV11-2 to TRBJ2-5; 12 bases align to TRBD2. Per the germline V gene, CDR1 is SGHAT and CDR2 is FQNNGV. The CDR3 covers 15 residues. The trim removed 3 bases at V and 5 bases at J, leaving 4 bases unmatched. The CDR3 is CASSFLAGGLETQYF. Here the CDR3 DNA reads TGTGCCAGCAGCTTTCTAGCGGGGGGGCTCGAGACCCAGTACTTC.

The chain recombines TRBV19 with TRBJ1-5; D remains ambiguous. This CDR3 contains 15 residues. The germline V and J ends were trimmed by 7 bases and 1 base, with 14 bases remaining between them. Germline V gene data show CDR1 as LNHDA and CDR2 as SQIVND (reference sequence). The DNA of the CDR3 is TGTGCCAGTATCGCGAGTTGGAACAGCAATCAGCCCCAGCATTTT. It is translated as CASIASWNSNQPQHF.

V usage is TRBV6-5 and J usage is TRBJ1-4; TRBD1 agrees at 7 bases. The V segment lost 0 bases and the J segment 5 bases; nucleotides outside the gene matches: 6. Germline CDR1 is MNHEY and CDR2 is SVGAGI. This CDR3 has 16 amino acids. CDR3 nucleotides: TGTGCCAGCAGTTACTCGGGAACCAGGGGGAATGAAAAACTGTTTTTT. It codes for CASSYSGTRGNEKLFF.

This clone occurred once. The rearrangement joins TRBV2 to TRBJ1-2; 9 positions match TRBD1. The CDR3 sequence is 15 residues long. The V gene end was trimmed by 6 bases and the J gene end by 4 bases; junction bases not matched to a gene: 9. Germline V lookup: CDR1 SNHLY, CDR2 FYNNEI. The CDR3 spells CASRPGTGRGYGYTF. The CDR3 DNA follows: TGTGCCAGCAGACCCGGGACAGGGAGAGGCTATGGCTACACCTTC.

Here the CDR3 reads CASSMERGAETQYF. The CDR3 DNA is TGTGCCAGCAGCATGGAGCGGGGGGCTGAGACCCAGTACTTC. The rearrangement uses TRBV7-7 and TRBJ2-5; TRBD2 agrees at 9 bases. The V gene's germline CDR1 is SSHAT and CDR2 FNYEAQ (reference sequence). The J segment lost 5 bases and the V segment lost 5 bases, leaving 6 bases of the junction unmatched. The CDR3 is made up of 14 amino acids.

The J gene is TRBJ2-6, the V gene TRBV6-5, with 7 bases identical to TRBD1. The CDR3 has 15 residues. Germline CDR1 and CDR2: MNHEY and SVGAGI. V lost 7 bases to trimming and J lost 0 bases; unmatched junction nucleotides: 3. The CDR3 is CASIPGGSGANVLTF. CDR3 sequence (DNA): TGTGCCAGCATCCCAGGGGGCTCTGGGGCCAACGTCCTGACTTTC.

The V and J genes are TRBV5-1 and TRBJ2-5; 12 bases are shared with TRBD2. The CDR3 is made up of 18 amino acids. In germline, CDR1 is SGHRS, CDR2 YFSETQ. Trimming at V came to 0 bases and at J to 6 bases, leaving 12 bases not matched to a gene. CDR3 protein: CASSLDMELAGGPKTQYF. The CDR3 DNA follows: TGCGCCAGCAGCTTGGACATGGAGCTAGCGGGGGGGCCAAAGACCCAGTACTTC.

This rearrangement joins TRBV9 to TRBJ2-7; 9 bases agree with TRBD1. The CDR3 spans 15 residues. From germline, CDR1 is SGDLS and CDR2 YYNGEE. V shed 3 bases, J shed 5 bases, and the junction held 9 bases outside the gene matches. CDR3: CASSGASGTGNEQYF. CDR3 bases: TGTGCCAGCAGCGGAGCCTCCGGGACAGGGAACGAGCAGTACTTC.

The chain recombines TRBV6-5 with TRBJ2-3, with a weak D call TRBD2 (5 bases). The germline gives CDR1 MNHEY, CDR2 SVGAGI. Deletions cut 4 bases from V and 5 bases from J, with 7 bases between. CDR3 length: 12 residues. In DNA, the CDR3 is TGTGCCAGCAGTTGGAGCGGAGATACGCAGTATTTT. As protein: CASSWSGDTQYF.

The genes are TRBV9 and TRBJ2-3; D ambiguous. V was trimmed by 3 bases and J by 4 bases, leaving 12 bases between them. Per germline, CDR1 SGDLS and CDR2 YYNGEE. The CDR3 contains 14 residues. This chain's CDR3 is CASSADFAADTQYF. CDR3 sequence (DNA): TGTGCCAGCAGCGCCGACTTCGCAGCAGATACGCAGTATTTT.

This clone was picked up a small number of times. The chain carries TRBV7-9 and TRBJ1-6, with D unresolved. The V gene lost 5 bases and the J gene lost 9 bases, with 8 bases spanning the gap. The CDR3 is 12 amino acids. Looked up from germline, CDR1 is SEHNR and CDR2 is FQNEAQ (reference sequence). This CDR3 reads CASSTEVSPLHF. For the CDR3, the DNA is TGTGCCAGCAGCACCGAGGTTTCACCCCTCCACTTT.

The chain links TRBV11-2 to TRBJ2-1; D gene ambiguous. This CDR3 spans 17 amino acids. Trimming shortened V by 5 bases and J by 5 bases, and 22 bases separated the two germline ends. Germline loops: CDR1 SGHAT, CDR2 FQNNGV. CDR3 region: CASSPRWGMSPNNEQFF. The CDR3 region has the DNA TGTGCCAGCAGCCCCCGTTGGGGTATGAGCCCGAACAATGAGCAGTTCTTC.

V is TRBV7-2 and J is TRBJ2-1; D gene uncertain. Trimming stripped 1 base from V and 2 bases from J, with 6 bases between. The CDR3 has 14 residues. The germline V gene has CDR1 SGHTA and CDR2 FQGNSA. This CDR3 is CASSLGLPYNEQFF. CDR3 DNA sequence: TGTGCCAGCAGCTTAGGGCTTCCCTACAATGAGCAGTTCTTC.

V gene TRBV14 combines with J gene TRBJ1-3; perhaps TRBD1 as D (6 bases). Germline V lookup: CDR1 SGHDN, CDR2 FVKESK. V was shortened by 2 bases and J by 5 bases, with 13 bases between the two germline ends. The CDR3 sequence is 15 residues long. CDR3 sequence reads: CASSQSSGARNTIYF. The CDR3, as DNA: TGTGCCAGCAGCCAAAGCTCAGGGGCCAGAAACACCATATATTTT.

J is TRBJ1-4 and V is TRBV5-4; D perhaps matches TRBD1 (6 bases). Germline CDR1 SGHNT, CDR2 YYREEE (reference sequence). Trimming left V 4 bases short and J 5 bases short, with 12 bases between. This CDR3 has 14 amino acids. Here the CDR3 reads CASSDGQLNEKLFF. The DNA for the CDR3 is TGTGCCAGCAGCGATGGACAGCTGAATGAAAAACTGTTTTTT.